This T cell receptor beta chain was identified during a study of T cells after yellow fever vaccination. Trimming took off 1 base at V and 6 bases at J, with 12 bases between the two ends. CDR3 length equals 14 residues. The germline V gene encodes CDR1 SGHTA and CDR2 FQGNSA. A single record per CDR3 protein comes from TCRdb applying MiXCR to the 5' RACE reads. The sample records about 360,000 distinct CDR3 sequences, around 6.4% being singletons. The receptor was derived from a man between 25 and 39 years old who received the YFV17D yellow fever vaccine. The V call is TRBV7-2, the J call TRBJ2-5, with D perhaps being TRBD1 or TRBD2 (6 bases each). The sequencing here drew on PBMCs, taken 5 days after the yellow fever booster vaccination. The CDR3 DNA reads TGTGCCAGCAGCTTAGTGGTAGGGGGGCAGACCCAGTACTTC. This codes for CASSLVVGGQTQYF.